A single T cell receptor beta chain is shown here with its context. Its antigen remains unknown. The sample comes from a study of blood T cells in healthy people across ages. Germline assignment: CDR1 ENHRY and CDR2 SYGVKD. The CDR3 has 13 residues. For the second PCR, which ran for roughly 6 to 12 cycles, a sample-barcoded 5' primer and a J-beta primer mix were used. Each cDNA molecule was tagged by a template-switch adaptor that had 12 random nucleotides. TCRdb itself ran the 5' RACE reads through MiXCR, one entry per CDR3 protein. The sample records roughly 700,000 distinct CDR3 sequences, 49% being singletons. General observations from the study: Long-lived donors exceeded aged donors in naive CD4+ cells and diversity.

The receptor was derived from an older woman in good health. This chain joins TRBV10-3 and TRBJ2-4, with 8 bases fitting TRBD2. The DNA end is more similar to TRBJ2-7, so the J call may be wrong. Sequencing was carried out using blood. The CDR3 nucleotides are TGTGCCACCCAAGGACTAGCTAGCCACGAGCAGTACTTC. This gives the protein CATQGLASHEQYF.